Presented here are 26 T cell receptor beta chains from one specimen sequenced in a study of T cell responses to AZD1222 COVID-19 vaccine. TCRdb's table, derived via immunoSEQ multiplex PCR, lists solely in-frame clones and lacks some. The sample holds fewer than 120,000 clones, about 87% seen once. The specimen was peripheral blood, collected on day 0 of AZD1222 vaccination. These receptors all come from an adult in good health.

The chain carries TRBV6-5 and TRBJ1-6, with D possibly being TRBD1 (6 bases). CDR1 and CDR2 (germline): MNHEY, SVGAGI. The CDR3 is made up of 16 amino acids. V was pared by 2 bases and J by 7 bases, with 15 bases between. The CDR3 region is CASSYLGAGANSPLHF. The CDR3 DNA sequence: TGTGCCAGCAGTTACCTAGGAGCGGGGGCCAATTCACCCCTCCACTTT.

The J gene is TRBJ1-5, the V gene TRBV3-1 (or the pseudogene TRBV3-2), with TRBD1 as a possible D gene (6 bases). V shed 1 base and J shed 1 base, with 11 bases lying between them. Germline V gives CDR1 LGHDT, CDR2 YNNKEL (reference sequence). The CDR3 runs 16 residues. Here the CDR3 DNA reads TGTGCCAGCAGCCAAGGGGCAGGGGCCAGCAATCAGCCCCAGCATTTT. Translating gives CASSQGAGASNQPQHF.

The sample holds a few counts of this clone. The chain combines TRBV19 with TRBJ1-2; D not certain. This CDR3 is 11 amino acids long. Germline V gene lookup returns CDR1 LNHDA and CDR2 SQIVND (reference sequence). Trimming pared 7 bases from V and 6 bases from J, leaving 9 bases between. CDR3: CASIPPDGYTF. The CDR3 coding sequence is TGTGCCAGTATCCCCCCGGATGGCTACACCTTC.

The chain joins TRBV6-1 to TRBJ2-3; D uncertain. V shed 3 bases and J shed 2 bases, with 15 bases lying between them. This CDR3 spans 16 amino acids. Germline values: CDR1 MNHNS, CDR2 SASEGT. CDR3 amino acids: CASSEQWVSPTDTQYF. Here the CDR3 DNA reads TGTGCCAGCAGTGAGCAGTGGGTGTCACCCACAGATACGCAGTATTTT.

The rearrangement uses TRBV15 and TRBJ2-3; 7 bases align to TRBD2. The CDR3 contains 15 residues. CDR1 and CDR2 (germline): LNHNV, YYDKDF (reference sequence). The trim removed 5 bases at V and 2 bases at J, leaving 7 bases unmatched. The chain's CDR3 is CATSSSGEYTDTQYF. The CDR3 DNA reads TGTGCCACCAGCTCAAGCGGGGAATACACAGATACGCAGTATTTT.

J is TRBJ1-2 and V is TRBV19; D is possibly TRBD1 (5 bases). This CDR3 comprises 12 residues. V was trimmed by 5 bases and J by 6 bases, leaving 10 bases between them. Looked up from germline, CDR1 is LNHDA and CDR2 is SQIVND (reference sequence). The CDR3 reads CASSGAANGYTF. The CDR3 region has the DNA TGTGCCAGTAGTGGGGCGGCGAATGGCTACACCTTC.

V gene TRBV7-2 combines with J gene TRBJ1-2, with D possibly matching TRBD1 (5 bases). Germline-derived CDR1 and CDR2 are SGHTA and FQGNSA. Trimming left V 1 base short and J 1 base short, with 7 bases between. The CDR3 totals 14 residues. The CDR3 sequence: CASSLDRNNYGYTF. The DNA for the CDR3 is TGTGCCAGCAGCTTAGACAGGAATAACTATGGCTACACCTTC.

The chain joins TRBV7-9 to TRBJ2-4; D is possibly TRBD1 or TRBD2 (5 bases each). This CDR3 has 11 amino acids. Germline V gives CDR1 SEHNR, CDR2 FQNEAQ (reference sequence). Trimming removed 2 bases at V and 11 bases at J, with 7 bases between. The CDR3 bases are TGTGCCAGCAGCTTACCGGGACTTCAGTACTTC. Translating gives CASSLPGLQYF.

This clone showed up just a few times. The same CDR3 is also encoded by other DNA sequences in this sample. The chain recombines TRBV7-2 with TRBJ2-7; D is ambiguous. The germline CDR1 and CDR2 sequences are SGHTA and FQGNSA. Trimming removed 5 bases at V and 3 bases at J, with 17 bases between. The CDR3 loop spans 15 amino acids. CDR3 region: CASSPAYSRHYEQYF. The CDR3 DNA reads as TGTGCCAGCAGCCCAGCGTACAGCCGACACTACGAGCAGTACTTC. Variable domain in full (rest from reference TRBV7-2 and TRBJ2-7): GAGVSQSPSNKVTEKGKDVELRCDPISGHTALYWYRQSLGQGLEFLIYFQGNSAPDKSGLPSDRFSAERTGGSVSTLTIQRTQQEDSAVYLCASSPAYSRHYEQYFGPGTRLTVT.

This clone was detected only a few times. The chain combines TRBV11-3 with TRBJ2-1, with D possibly TRBD2 on 6 matching bases. CDR3 length: 19 residues. Trimming cost V 4 bases and J 6 bases, with 28 bases left between them. Germline CDR1 reads SGHNT; CDR2 reads YENEEA. Here the CDR3 reads CASSSPPAGSGFSGNEQFF. The CDR3 DNA reads TGTGCCAGCAGCTCCCCCCCGGCCGGGAGCGGCTTTTCTGGCAATGAGCAGTTCTTC.

This clone was detected only once. The V and J genes are TRBV19 and TRBJ2-3; no firm D call. Trimming removed 8 bases at V and 2 bases at J, with 20 bases between. Germline assignment: CDR1 LNHDA and CDR2 SQIVND (reference sequence). The CDR3 consists of 16 residues. This CDR3 reads CASALGQNGPTDTQYF. Written as DNA, the CDR3 is TGTGCCAGTGCCCTCGGCCAGAATGGACCCACAGATACGCAGTATTTT.

In its sample, this clone was seen a few times. The chain recombines TRBV6-1 with TRBJ1-5; no definite D call. CDR1 and CDR2 (germline): MNHNS, SASEGT. There are 13 residues in the CDR3. V gave up 0 bases and J gave up 6 bases, with 6 bases separating them. The CDR3 spells CASSEAIGQPQHF. In DNA, the CDR3 is TGTGCCAGCAGTGAAGCTATCGGTCAGCCCCAGCATTTT.

The chain is built from TRBV29-1 and TRBJ1-2; D not certain. Germline V gene data show CDR1 as SQVTM and CDR2 as ANQGSEA. The CDR3 contains 12 residues. Trimming shortened V by 4 bases and J by 0 bases, and 6 bases separated the two germline ends. DNA of the CDR3: TGCAGCGTTGCCGAAACTAACTATGGCTACACCTTC. This translates into CSVAETNYGYTF.

There are a few counts of this clone. The CDR3 is CASSLGPDNSYEQYF. The CDR3 DNA sequence: TGCGCCAGCAGCTTGGGCCCAGACAACAGCTACGAGCAGTACTTC. This sequence joins TRBV5-1 and TRBJ2-7; D is ambiguous. The V gene's germline CDR1 is SGHRS and CDR2 YFSETQ. The length of the CDR3 is 15 residues. Trimming stripped 0 bases from V and 3 bases from J, with 13 bases between.

This sequence joins TRBV11-2 and TRBJ1-2; 7 positions match TRBD1. Germline CDR1 is SGHAT and CDR2 is FQNNGV. This CDR3 region has 16 residues. Trimming removed 1 base from V and 8 bases from J; junction bases left unmatched: 13. The CDR3 nucleotides are TGTGCCAGCAGCTTAGGGCCGGCAGGGGGGGCAAGCGGCTACACCTTC. The encoded protein is CASSLGPAGGASGYTF.

V and J are TRBV6-5 and TRBJ1-2; D uncertain. The CDR3 contains 15 residues. CDR1 and CDR2 (germline): MNHEY, SVGAGI. V shed 4 bases and J shed 7 bases, with 19 bases lying between them. The CDR3 bases are TGTGCCAGCAGTTTTGAACCCCTTTCCCCGAGTGGCTACACCTTC. It translates to CASSFEPLSPSGYTF.

This clone was found a few times. V is TRBV5-1 and J is TRBJ1-3; no clear D. The V gene lost 2 bases and the J gene lost 4 bases, with 13 bases spanning the gap. Germline V lookup: CDR1 SGHRS, CDR2 YFSETQ. This CDR3 is 15 amino acids long. The CDR3 sequence is CASSLDFGRGNTIYF. CDR3 bases: TGCGCCAGCAGCTTAGATTTCGGGCGCGGAAACACCATATATTTT. Drawing the rest from reference TRBV5-1 and TRBJ1-3, the complete variable domain is KAGVTQTPRYLIKTRGQQVTLSCSPISGHRSVSWYQQTPGQGLQFLFEYFSETQRNKGNFPGRFSGRQFSNSRSEMNVSTLELGDSALYLCASSLDFGRGNTIYFGEGSWLTVV.

The V and J genes are TRBV6-6 and TRBJ2-1; weak D call: TRBD1 (6 bases). Trimming removed 0 bases from V and 5 bases from J, with 14 bases in between. CDR1 and CDR2 (germline): MNHNY, SVGAGI (reference sequence). The CDR3 covers 16 residues. The CDR3 nucleotides are TGTGCCAGCAGTTACTCGATCGGGACACAGCACAATGAGCAGTTCTTC. This codes for CASSYSIGTQHNEQFF.

The V and J genes are TRBV15 and TRBJ1-1; no clear D. The ends were cut back, 0 bases at V and 5 bases at J, with 4 bases in the middle. This CDR3 contains 12 residues. CDR1 is LNHNV, CDR2 YYDKDF, per germline (reference sequence). CDR3: CATSRDQTEAFF. Here the CDR3 DNA reads TGTGCCACCAGCAGAGATCAAACTGAAGCTTTCTTT. The whole variable domain, remainder taken from reference TRBV15 and TRBJ1-1, is DAMVIQNPRYQVTQFGKPVTLSCSQTLNHNVMYWYQQKSSQAPKLLFHYYDKDFNNEADTPDNFQSRRPNTSFCFLDIRSPGLGDTAMYLCATSRDQTEAFFGQGTRLTVV.

The chain links TRBV6-6 to TRBJ2-5, with D maybe TRBD2 (5 bases). The germline CDR1 and CDR2 sequences are MNHNY and SVGAGI (reference sequence). This CDR3 has 14 amino acids. V lost 0 bases and J 1 base, leaving 6 bases between the germline ends. CDR3 bases: TGTGCCAGCAGTTACTCGGGAGTCCAAGAGACCCAGTACTTC. It translates to CASSYSGVQETQYF.

This clone was recorded once. The CDR3 protein is CASSSGRTNEKLFF. CDR3 nucleotides: TGTGCCAGTAGTTCGGGACGGACTAATGAAAAACTGTTTTTT. The genes are TRBV19 and TRBJ1-4, with D possibly matching TRBD1 (5 bases). The CDR3 is 14 amino acids. Between the trimmed V and J ends, which lost 5 bases and 2 bases, there was a span of 9 bases. CDR1 LNHDA and CDR2 SQIVND come from the germline V gene (reference sequence). Full variable domain (missing parts from reference TRBV19 and TRBJ1-4): DGGITQSPKYLFRKEGQNVTLSCEQNLNHDAMYWYRQDPGQGLRLIYYSQIVNDFQKGDIAEGYSVSREKKESFPLTVTSAQKNPTAFYLCASSSGRTNEKLFFGSGTQLSVL.

Notes on this clone: This sample also contains other DNA sequences that code for the same CDR3. The V gene is TRBV5-1, the J gene TRBJ1-1; D remains ambiguous. V was shortened by 0 bases and J by 0 bases, with 6 bases between the two germline ends. The CDR3 length is 14 residues. Germline CDR1 SGHRS, CDR2 YFSETQ. CDR3 bases: TGCGCCAGCAGCTTGGCAGACATGAACACTGAAGCTTTCTTT. Translated: CASSLADMNTEAFF.

Concerning this clone itself: Other DNA sequences in the sample encode the same CDR3. The V gene is TRBV27, the J gene TRBJ2-7; perhaps TRBD2 as D (5 bases). Germline V lookup: CDR1 MNHEY, CDR2 SMNVEV (reference sequence). The CDR3 length is 14 residues. The germline V and J ends were trimmed by 5 bases and 4 bases, with 15 bases remaining between them. For the CDR3, the DNA is TGTGCCAGCAGTCGAAGAGGGTTAAAATACGAGCAGTACTTC. As protein: CASSRRGLKYEQYF.

As DNA, the CDR3 is TGTGCCAGCAGCCAATCCAGTAAAACAATAGTCTACGAGCAGTACTTC. Protein product: CASSQSSKTIVYEQYF. The V call is TRBV9, the J call TRBJ2-7, with no clear D. Germline CDR1 reads SGDLS; CDR2 reads YYNGEE. Deletions cut 4 bases from V and 3 bases from J, with 20 bases between. The CDR3 extends over 16 amino acids.

V is TRBV10-1 and J is TRBJ2-3; TRBD1 is a possible D gene (5 bases). The CDR3 runs 13 residues. V lost 3 bases and J 7 bases, leaving 11 bases between the germline ends. The germline V gene has CDR1 WNHNN and CDR2 SYGVQD (reference sequence). The CDR3 region is CASSETGRNTQYF. The CDR3 DNA is TGCGCCAGCAGTGAAACAGGTCGAAATACGCAGTATTTT.

The rearrangement links TRBV7-9 to TRBJ2-1; D may correspond to TRBD1 or TRBD2 (6 bases each). This CDR3 is 16 amino acids long. Germline CDR1 reads SEHNR; CDR2 reads FQNEAQ (reference sequence). V was trimmed by 7 bases and J by 9 bases, leaving 25 bases between them. CDR3 residues: CASNRGGGKGPFEQFF. The CDR3 DNA reads as TGTGCCAGCAACCGTGGGGGCGGGAAGGGCCCATTTGAGCAGTTCTTC. Drawing the rest from reference TRBV7-9 and TRBJ2-1, the complete variable domain is DTGVSQNPRHKITKRGQNVTFRCDPISEHNRLYWYRQTLGQGPEFLTYFQNEAQLEKSRLLSDRFSAERPKGSFSTLEIQRTEQGDSAMYLCASNRGGGKGPFEQFFGPGTRLTVL.